Presented here are 19 T cell receptor beta chains from one specimen sequenced in a study of CD8+ T cells in alopecia areata. As for treatment: oral pan-JAK inhibitor, 5-10 mg twice daily. Following extraction, RNA underwent reverse transcription to cDNA, which served as the sequencing template. Clones were read by immunoSEQ multiplex PCR, and TCRdb kept only the in-frame ones, dropping some. The sample has 90,000 to 130,000 clones; roughly 50% are singletons. The starting material was CD8+ T cells sorted from blood, obtained at week 24, from a patient treated with tofacitinib. The receptors here all came from a human donor with alopecia areata.

This clone is classed as medium-sized (0.01 to 0.1%). The CDR3 DNA is TGTGCCAGTAGTGGCCGATGGGAGTTGAACACTGAAGCTTTCTTT. Protein product: CASSGRWELNTEAFF. J is TRBJ1-1 and V is TRBV19; D is unresolved. CDR3 size: 15 residues. Between the trimmed V and J ends, which lost 5 bases and 0 bases, there was a span of 13 bases. Germline values: CDR1 LNHDA, CDR2 SQIVND (reference sequence).

The gene calls are TRBV19 and TRBJ1-2; TRBD1 matches 7 bases. The V and J ends lost 5 bases and 6 bases, in that order; junction bases with no gene match: 3. The length of the CDR3 is 12 residues. In germline, CDR1 is LNHDA, CDR2 SQIVND (reference sequence). CDR3 DNA: TGTGCCAGTAGTTTCGACAGGGATGGCTACACCTTC. This codes for CASSFDRDGYTF. Supplemented by reference TRBV19 and TRBJ1-2, the full variable domain reads DGGITQSPKYLFRKEGQNVTLSCEQNLNHDAMYWYRQDPGQGLRLIYYSQIVNDFQKGDIAEGYSVSREKKESFPLTVTSAQKNPTAFYLCASSFDRDGYTFGSGTRLTVV.

In its sample, this clone was seen a few times. The rearrangement joins TRBV13 to TRBJ1-3, with 10 positions matching TRBD1. This CDR3 is built from 17 residues. V gave up 4 bases and J gave up 2 bases; unmatched junction bases: 8. Germline CDR1 is PRHDT and CDR2 is FYEKMQ (reference sequence). CDR3: CASSSEGQGSTGNTIYF. The CDR3 nucleotides are TGTGCCAGCAGCTCAGAGGGACAGGGGTCTACTGGAAACACCATATATTTT.

The rearrangement joins TRBV7-9 to TRBJ1-2, with D possibly matching TRBD1 (5 bases). The CDR3 has 15 amino acids. Trimming took 0 bases from V and 8 from J, leaving 16 bases between them. From germline, CDR1 is SEHNR and CDR2 FQNEAQ (reference sequence). The CDR3 region has the DNA TGTGCCAGCAGCTTAGCGGGGACGGTCGCGGTAGGCTACACCTTC. Its translation is CASSLAGTVAVGYTF.

The chain is built from TRBV11-2 and TRBJ2-5; TRBD1 might be the D (6 bases). Trimming cost V 2 bases and J 5 bases, with 15 bases left between them. Germline-derived CDR1 and CDR2 are SGHAT and FQNNGV. CDR3 length: 15 residues. In DNA, the CDR3 is TGTGCCAGCAGCTTATGGGACACAGAAACGGAGACCCAGTACTTC. Translated: CASSLWDTETETQYF.

This chain connects TRBV9 to TRBJ2-1, with D possibly called TRBD1 or TRBD2 (5 bases each). The CDR3 length is 17 residues. Trimming took 3 bases from V and 8 from J, leaving 24 bases between them. Germline V gene sequence: CDR1 SGDLS, CDR2 YYNGEE. CDR3 loop: CASSDPRSGLGGHEQFF. DNA for the CDR3: TGTGCCAGCAGCGACCCCAGAAGTGGCCTTGGGGGACATGAGCAGTTCTTC.

The chain recombines TRBV12-5 with TRBJ1-5, with no clear D. Germline V gene lookup returns CDR1 LGHNT and CDR2 FRNRAP. The germline V and J ends were trimmed by 6 bases and 5 bases, with 5 bases remaining between them. This CDR3 region has 11 residues. Written as DNA, the CDR3 is TGTGCTAGTGGCCTGGATCAGCCCCAGCATTTT. This codes for CASGLDQPQHF.

CDR3 sequence reads: CASSSRGEGKSYEQYF. The CDR3 DNA reads TGTGCCAGCAGCTCGAGAGGAGAGGGGAAGTCCTACGAGCAGTACTTC. The V and J genes are TRBV5-6 and TRBJ2-7; D tentatively reads TRBD1 or TRBD2 (5 bases each). CDR3 length: 16 residues. CDR1 SGHDT and CDR2 YYEEEE come from the germline V gene. V dropped 3 bases and J dropped 1 base, with 17 bases sitting between them.

Regarding this clone: The junction differs from germline at one of its ends, possibly a read error. This chain connects TRBV7-2 to TRBJ1-1; tentatively, D is TRBD1 (6 bases). CDR3 length: 14 amino acids. CDR1 is SGHTA and CDR2 is FQGNSA in the germline V gene. CDR3 residues: CAGSFGTTNTEAFF. The CDR3 region has the DNA TGTGCCGGCAGCTTCGGGACAACGAACACTGAAGCTTTCTTT.

The DNA of the CDR3 is TGTGCCAGCAGTTACGAGGAGGGACCCTATGGCTACACCTTC. Translation: CASSYEEGPYGYTF. The rearrangement links TRBV6-6 to TRBJ1-2, with D possibly matching TRBD1 (5 bases). V dropped 2 bases and J dropped 4 bases, with 11 bases sitting between them. The CDR3 is 14 amino acids. CDR1 is MNHNY, CDR2 SVGAGI, per germline (reference sequence).

This clone was counted ten times or more. The chain uses TRBV7-9 and TRBJ2-1; D may be TRBD1 (5 bases). CDR1 and CDR2 (germline): SEHNR, FQNEAQ (reference sequence). This CDR3 is 11 amino acids long. In nucleotides, the CDR3 is TGTGCAGAAAATAGGGGAAATGAGCAGTTCTTC. Residues: CAENRGNEQFF.

The chain combines TRBV10-3 with TRBJ1-6; D unclear. The CDR3 totals 15 residues. CDR1 is ENHRY and CDR2 is SYGVKD in the germline V gene. V was trimmed by 3 bases and J by 6 bases, leaving 12 bases between them. Here the CDR3 DNA reads TGTGCCATCAGTGAAGGGATTGGAGCTAATTCACCCCTCCACTTT. Protein sequence: CAISEGIGANSPLHF.

This sequence joins TRBV27 and TRBJ2-7; possibly TRBD1 for D (6 bases). The CDR3 totals 15 residues. The ends were cut back, 6 bases at V and 1 base at J, with 16 bases in the middle. Germline CDR1 reads MNHEY; CDR2 reads SMNVEV (reference sequence). This chain's CDR3 is CASRTREGGSYEQYF. The CDR3 coding sequence is TGTGCCAGCAGAACCAGGGAAGGGGGATCCTACGAGCAGTACTTC.

This chain links TRBV27 with TRBJ1-6; D is perhaps TRBD1 (6 bases). CDR1 is MNHEY and CDR2 is SMNVEV in the germline V gene (reference sequence). This CDR3 region has 17 residues. Trimming left V 5 bases short and J 10 bases short, with 24 bases between. CDR3 DNA sequence: TGTGCCAGCAGTCCCCTGCTACGGACAGCGGTGGGCTCACCCCTCCACTTT. Translated, it gives CASSPLLRTAVGSPLHF.

This CDR3 is CASSPGAGETQYF. In nucleotides, the CDR3 is TGTGCCAGCAGTCCCGGGGCAGGGGAGACCCAGTACTTC. The rearrangement links TRBV25-1 to TRBJ2-5, with D possibly being TRBD1 or TRBD2 (5 bases each). The CDR3 length is 13 residues. V was cut by 5 bases and J by 5 bases, with 12 bases left in between. In germline, CDR1 is MGHDK, CDR2 SYGVNS. The full variable domain, with the rest looked up from reference TRBV25-1 and TRBJ2-5, is EADIYQTPRYLVIGTGKKITLECSQTMGHDKMYWYQQDPGMELHLIHYSYGVNSTEKGDLSSESTVSRIRTEHFPLTLESARPSHTSQYLCASSPGAGETQYFGPGTRLLVL.

As to this clone: Other DNA sequences within the sample encode an identical CDR3. The rearrangement joins TRBV5-4 to TRBJ2-2; D is perhaps TRBD1 (5 bases). The CDR3 has 15 amino acids. V was shortened by 4 bases and J by 1 base, with 11 bases between the two germline ends. The V gene's germline CDR1 is SGHNT and CDR2 YYREEE (reference sequence). The CDR3 DNA sequence: TGTGCCAGCAGCCCTAAGGGGCAGAACACCGGGGAGCTGTTTTTT. Encoded protein: CASSPKGQNTGELFF.

The rearrangement links TRBV13 to TRBJ2-1; D call uncertain. This CDR3 is 15 amino acids long. Germline loops: CDR1 PRHDT, CDR2 FYEKMQ (reference sequence). V dropped 1 base and J dropped 0 bases, with 7 bases sitting between them. The CDR3 DNA reads TGTGCCAGCAGCTTAGTCCCGAGCTCCTACAATGAGCAGTTCTTC. It yields the protein CASSLVPSSYNEQFF.

The chain recombines TRBV19 with TRBJ2-7; 10 bases agree with TRBD1. This CDR3 is 14 amino acids long. The V gene's germline CDR1 is LNHDA and CDR2 SQIVND (reference sequence). V lost 3 bases and J lost 5; bases outside the gene matches: 4. The CDR3 DNA follows: TGTGCCAGTAGTATCTTCGGGACAGGGGACGAGCAGTACTTC. Translation gives CASSIFGTGDEQYF.

In its sample, this clone was seen a few times. The chain joins TRBV6-7 to TRBJ2-7, with 8 bases fitting TRBD1. TRBV6-7 is an open reading frame, and its role is uncertain. After removal of 6 bases from V and 3 bases from J, the junction contained 19 bases not matched to a gene. The CDR3 consists of 18 residues. CDR3 region: CASRETGDWWSVSYEQYF. The CDR3, as DNA: TGTGCCAGCAGAGAGACAGGGGATTGGTGGTCCGTCAGCTACGAGCAGTACTTC.